Below, 9 T cell receptor beta chains from the same sample are listed, as sequenced in a study of identical twins. TCRdb used MiXCR to reprocess the 5' RACE reads, holding one entry per CDR3 protein. Of fewer than 350,000 distinct CDR3 sequences in the sample, about 8.3% were seen once. The data were also submitted as part of a second study, on yellow fever vaccine responses in identical twins.

Sequencing was performed on memory (CD45RO+) T cells sorted from blood. These receptors originate from a woman aged 18-35 years in good health.

This clonotype was recorded many times. J is TRBJ2-2 and V is TRBV15, with TRBD1 matching over 8 bases. The CDR3 covers 17 residues. Germline values: CDR1 LNHNV, CDR2 YYDKDF (reference sequence). The V gene end was trimmed by 1 base and the J gene end by 6 bases; junction bases not matched to a gene: 10. The DNA of the CDR3 is TGTGCCACCAGCAGAGTAGCTCGACAGGGGAGGTCCGGGGAGCTGTTTTTT. It codes for CATSRVARQGRSGELFF.

This clonotype was picked up a small number of times. This sequence joins TRBV2 and TRBJ2-1; 10 bases align to TRBD2. V shed 7 bases, J shed 7 bases, and the junction held 10 bases outside the gene matches. The CDR3 extends over 15 amino acids. Germline V lookup: CDR1 SNHLY, CDR2 FYNNEI. The CDR3 is CASTSSGGAGNEQFF. The CDR3 DNA follows: TGTGCCAGCACCTCCAGCGGGGGGGCCGGGAATGAGCAGTTCTTC. The full variable domain, rest sourced from reference TRBV2 and TRBJ2-1, is EPEVTQTPSHQVTQMGQEVILRCVPISNHLYFYWYRQILGQKVEFLVSFYNNEISEKSEIFDDQFSVERPDGSNFTLKIRSTKLEDSAMYFCASTSSGGAGNEQFFGPGTRLTVL.

Only a few counts were recorded for this clonotype. The chain links TRBV27 to TRBJ1-1, with D possibly matching TRBD1 (5 bases). This CDR3 spans 13 amino acids. Germline V gives CDR1 MNHEY, CDR2 SMNVEV (reference sequence). Trimming removed 5 bases from V and 8 bases from J, with 15 bases in between. CDR3 nucleotide sequence: TGTGCCAGCAGTCAGTCGGGACCGCTAGAAGCTTTCTTT. Translation: CASSQSGPLEAFF.

This clonotype showed up many times. J is TRBJ2-1 and V is TRBV3-1; D is possibly TRBD1 (6 bases). V was cut by 5 bases and J by 0 bases, with 11 bases left in between. Germline lookup yields CDR1 LGHDT and CDR2 YNNKEL (reference sequence). The CDR3 has 15 amino acids. DNA for the CDR3: TGTGCCAGCAGCGAACTAGGGGGCTCCTACAATGAGCAGTTCTTC. Translation: CASSELGGSYNEQFF.

This clonotype was seen only a few times. The chain has TRBV15 and TRBJ1-4, with D possibly matching TRBD1 (6 bases). V lost 1 base to trimming and J lost 4 bases, with 10 bases between them. This CDR3 contains 15 residues. Germline V gene data show CDR1 as LNHNV and CDR2 as YYDKDF (reference sequence). The CDR3 region has the DNA TGTGCCACCAGCAGAGGAGGGGGGGGTAATGAAAAACTGTTTTTT. Protein: CATSRGGGGNEKLFF.

This clonotype was counted at least ten times. This sequence joins TRBV4-2 and TRBJ2-7, with 13 positions matching TRBD2. V shed 3 bases and J 6 bases; nucleotides not matched to a gene: 5. CDR1 and CDR2 (germline): LGHNA, YNFKEQ. The CDR3 is 15 residues long. CDR3 loop: CASSQPGLAGAEQYF. CDR3 nucleotide sequence: TGTGCCAGCAGCCAGCCCGGACTAGCGGGAGCCGAGCAGTACTTC.

CDR3 coding DNA: TGTGCCAGCAGCCAACAGGAAGGGGGGGGGCACGCTACGCAGTATTTT. Translating it yields CASSQQEGGGHATQYF. The V gene is TRBV3-1, the J gene TRBJ2-3, with a possible D match to TRBD2 (7 bases). This CDR3 region has 16 residues. V was cut by 2 bases and J by 8 bases, with 20 bases left in between. Per the germline V gene, CDR1 is LGHDT and CDR2 is YNNKEL (reference sequence).

In this sample, this clonotype turned up a few times. CDR3 sequence reads: CASSFIWPGQGAIKQFF. CDR3 nucleotide sequence: TGTGCCAGCAGCTTTATCTGGCCGGGACAGGGGGCCATTAAGCAGTTCTTC. V usage is TRBV7-2 and J usage is TRBJ2-1, with 12 bases that match TRBD1. With 3 bases clipped from V and 11 bases from J, the junction kept 14 bases outside the gene matches. This CDR3 contains 17 residues. Germline assignment: CDR1 SGHTA and CDR2 FQGNSA.

This clonotype was detected ten times or more. The V and J genes are TRBV5-1 and TRBJ2-5; D possibly matches TRBD1 or TRBD2 (6 bases each). From germline, CDR1 is SGHRS and CDR2 YFSETQ. V lost 1 base to trimming and J lost 1 base, with 14 bases between them. CDR3 length equals 16 residues. CDR3 amino acids: CASSLLGGDTQETQYF. CDR3 nucleotide sequence: TGCGCCAGCAGCTTGCTCGGCGGGGACACCCAAGAGACCCAGTACTTC.